The 16 T cell receptor beta chains below come from one sample, sequenced in a study of blood T cell repertoires in COVID-19. Only in-frame clones appear in the TCRdb table, and some are missing; sequencing was by immunoSEQ multiplex PCR. The table shows 85,000 to 120,000 clones, with almost 80% occurring only once. The sequenced sample consisted of peripheral blood. All receptors come from a man aged 60-69 years with active or convalescent COVID-19.

The chain carries TRBV6-5 and TRBJ2-3; maybe TRBD2 (6 bases). Germline V CDR1 and CDR2: MNHEY, SVGAGI. V gave up 10 bases and J gave up 10 bases, with 18 bases separating them. The CDR3 sequence is 12 residues long. The CDR3 nucleotides read TGTGCCACCAGCGGAACCGGGGGAGCGCAGTATTTT. It specifies CATSGTGGAQYF.

This chain joins TRBV7-2 and TRBJ1-3; D is ambiguous. This CDR3 is built from 12 residues. The germline V gene has CDR1 SGHTA and CDR2 FQGNSA. V shed 6 bases and J shed 3 bases, with 6 bases lying between them. The CDR3 is CASRGSGNTIYF. In DNA form, the CDR3 reads TGTGCCAGCAGGGGGAGTGGAAACACCATATATTTT.

The chain uses TRBV11-2 and TRBJ1-2; 7 bases fit TRBD1. Germline V gene lookup returns CDR1 SGHAT and CDR2 FQNNGV. The CDR3 is 15 amino acids. V lost 5 bases, J lost 1 base, and 7 bases stayed unmatched. DNA for the CDR3: TGTGCCAGCAGCACGGCCGGGACAGTTAACTATGGCTACACCTTC. Translated, it gives CASSTAGTVNYGYTF.

The genes are TRBV10-3 and TRBJ2-5; 11 bases are shared with TRBD2. The V and J ends lost 11 bases and 4 bases, in that order; junction bases with no gene match: 9. The CDR3 sequence is 14 residues long. Germline V gene sequence: CDR1 ENHRY, CDR2 SYGVKD. The CDR3 loop is CAASGTSGLETQYF. CDR3 DNA: TGTGCCGCCTCCGGGACTAGCGGACTAGAGACCCAGTACTTC.

The chain recombines TRBV28 with TRBJ1-5, with a weak D call TRBD1 (6 bases). This CDR3 has 15 residues. CDR1 is MDHEN, CDR2 SYDVKM, per germline. V lost 3 bases and J 7 bases, leaving 16 bases between the germline ends. The CDR3 region is CASSFQGRRLQPQHF. The CDR3 DNA follows: TGTGCCAGCAGTTTCCAGGGGCGCCGTCTCCAGCCCCAGCATTTT. Using reference TRBV28 and TRBJ1-5 for the parts outside the CDR3, the full variable domain is DVKVTQSSRYLVKRTGEKVFLECVQDMDHENMFWYRQDPGLGLRLIYFSYDVKMKEKGDIPEGYSVSREKKERFSLILESASTNQTSMYLCASSFQGRRLQPQHFGDGTRLSIL.

The J gene is TRBJ1-1, the V gene TRBV27; TRBD1 matches at 10 bases. The V gene end was trimmed by 4 bases and the J gene end by 5 bases; junction bases not matched to a gene: 7. CDR3 length equals 15 residues. Germline V lookup: CDR1 MNHEY, CDR2 SMNVEV (reference sequence). This chain's CDR3 is CASSSPRQGATEAFF. The CDR3 nucleotides read TGTGCCAGCAGTTCGCCCCGACAGGGGGCGACTGAAGCTTTCTTT.

This rearrangement joins TRBV11-3 to TRBJ1-1, with 8 bases fitting TRBD1. Germline CDR1 is SGHNT and CDR2 is YENEEA. The CDR3 length is 14 residues. J gave up 3 bases and V 5 bases, and 5 bases lay outside the gene matches. The CDR3 reads CASSPLDRDTEAFF. CDR3 DNA sequence: TGTGCCAGCAGCCCCTTGGACAGGGACACTGAAGCTTTCTTT.

The genes are TRBV5-6 and TRBJ2-1; 7 bases are shared with TRBD1. Germline values: CDR1 SGHDT, CDR2 YYEEEE. The V segment lost 5 bases and the J segment 3 bases; nucleotides outside the gene matches: 5. The CDR3 contains 14 residues. The CDR3 reads CASRTGNFYNEQFF. CDR3 nucleotide sequence: TGTGCCAGCAGGACAGGGAACTTCTACAATGAGCAGTTCTTC.

The rearrangement links TRBV7-2 to TRBJ2-5; 9 bases map to TRBD1. CDR3 length: 16 residues. V lost 5 bases and J lost 1; bases outside the gene matches: 8. The germline gives CDR1 SGHTA, CDR2 FQGNSA. The CDR3 here is CASSQGTGILQETQYF. The CDR3 bases are TGTGCCAGCAGCCAGGGGACAGGGATCCTCCAAGAGACCCAGTACTTC.

This clone was seen more than once but under ten times. The rearrangement links TRBV5-5 to TRBJ2-3; TRBD1 agrees at 8 bases. Germline V gene sequence: CDR1 SGHKS, CDR2 YYEKEE (reference sequence). After removal of 2 bases from V and 2 bases from J, the junction contained 4 bases not matched to a gene. The CDR3 length is 15 residues. This chain's CDR3 is CASSFLRGLTDTQYF. CDR3 DNA sequence: TGTGCCAGCAGCTTCCTCAGGGGGCTCACAGATACGCAGTATTTT.

The J gene is TRBJ2-1, the V gene TRBV3-1 (or the pseudogene TRBV3-2), with 9 bases aligning to TRBD2. After removal of 0 bases from V and 9 bases from J, the junction contained 3 bases not matched to a gene. This CDR3 has 14 residues. Germline V CDR1 and CDR2: LGHDT, YNNKEL (reference sequence). CDR3 region: CASSQEVAGVEQFF. CDR3 coding DNA: TGTGCCAGCAGCCAAGAGGTAGCGGGAGTTGAGCAGTTCTTC.

This chain's CDR3 is CASSRDRESPLHF. The CDR3 bases are TGTGCCAGCAGCCGGGACAGGGAATCACCCCTCCACTTT. The V gene is TRBV6-4, the J gene TRBJ1-6; TRBD1 matches 9 bases. The J segment lost 10 bases and the V segment lost 6 bases, leaving 4 bases of the junction unmatched. CDR3 length: 13 amino acids. Looked up from germline, CDR1 is MRHNA and CDR2 is SNTAGT.

The genes are TRBV5-1 and TRBJ1-4; 9 bases map to TRBD1. CDR1 SGHRS and CDR2 YFSETQ come from the germline V gene. This CDR3 has 16 amino acids. Trimming at V came to 4 bases and at J to 3 bases, leaving 7 bases not matched to a gene. The CDR3 reads CASSRPTGGANEKLFF. The CDR3 coding sequence is TGCGCCAGCAGCCGTCCGACAGGGGGGGCTAATGAAAAACTGTTTTTT.

V is TRBV5-1 and J is TRBJ2-3; D may be TRBD1 (6 bases). Trimming took off 4 bases at V and 0 bases at J, with 9 bases between the two ends. CDR3 size: 14 residues. Looked up from germline, CDR1 is SGHRS and CDR2 is YFSETQ. The CDR3 DNA reads TGCGCCAGCAGCGCGGACAGTAGCACAGATACGCAGTATTTT. Amino acid sequence: CASSADSSTDTQYF.

The chain links TRBV5-1 to TRBJ1-2, with 7 bases lining up with TRBD1. The CDR3 extends over 14 amino acids. Germline V gene sequence: CDR1 SGHRS, CDR2 YFSETQ. Trimming cost V 4 bases and J 5 bases; bases outside gene matches: 8. The CDR3 sequence: CASSRPTGPYGYTF. CDR3 in DNA: TGCGCCAGCAGCCGCCCGACAGGGCCTTATGGCTACACCTTC.

This clone was seen a single time. The chain is built from TRBV24-1 and TRBJ2-7; 7 positions match TRBD2. V lost 6 bases and J lost 7; bases outside the gene matches: 14. Germline V gene data show CDR1 as KGHDR and CDR2 as SFDVKD. This CDR3 spans 15 amino acids. The CDR3 DNA is TGTGCCACCAGTCTTACGACCTCGCCGGGGGGAGAGCAGTACGTC. Amino acid sequence: CATSLTTSPGGEQYV.